This entry is about one T cell receptor (beta chain). These data originate in a study of blood T cell repertoires in COVID-19. Study summary: T cells, B-cell-depleted T cells, or PBMCs provided the cDNA or gDNA that served as material.

TCRdb's copy holds only in-frame clones and misses some; the assay was immunoSEQ multiplex PCR. The data show 250,000 to 350,000 clones, under 90% seen once. A Seattle source enrolled patients during active infection and followed them longitudinally. V was clipped by 2 bases and J by 5 bases; unmatched bases: 6. CDR1 is SNHLY and CDR2 is FYNNEI in the germline V gene. The CDR3 has 15 residues. The chain recombines TRBV2 with TRBJ1-1; the match to TRBD1 covers 9 bases. The TCR sequence derives from a woman younger than 45 with COVID-19, enrolled during active disease. Sample: peripheral blood. CDR3 nucleotides: TGTGCCAGCAGTGAAATCAGACAGGGGGGGACTGAAGCTTTCTTT. Its protein is CASSEIRQGGTEAFF. The complete variable domain, with remaining parts taken from reference TRBV2 and TRBJ1-1, reads EPEVTQTPSHQVTQMGQEVILRCVPISNHLYFYWYRQILGQKVEFLVSFYNNEISEKSEIFDDQFSVERPDGSNFTLKIRSTKLEDSAMYFCASSEIRQGGTEAFFGQGTRLTVV.